The clone carrying this T cell receptor beta chain appeared a single time. The repertoire was sequenced with immunoSEQ multiplex PCR; TCRdb's copy has only in-frame clones and lacks some. The sample has tens of thousands of clones, 75% to 90% seen once. This sample stems from a study of blood T cell repertoires in COVID-19. Study details: PBMCs, B-cell-depleted T cells, or T cells provided the cDNA or gDNA that made up the material.

Germline CDR1 is LGHNA and CDR2 is YNFKEQ. This CDR3 region has 12 residues. Deletions cut 1 base from V and 8 bases from J, with 6 bases between. This TCR came from a man in his sixties or seventies with acute or convalescent COVID-19. The chain employs TRBV4-2 and TRBJ1-3; no firm D call. Sequencing was carried out using peripheral blood. CDR3 amino acids: CASSQGLDTIYF. Here the CDR3 DNA reads TGTGCCAGCAGCCAAGGGCTGGACACCATATATTTT.